The 24 T cell receptor beta chains below come from one sample, sequenced in a study of blood T cells in healthy people across ages. A J-beta primer mix and a sample-barcoded 5' primer were used in a second PCR of roughly 7 to 12 cycles. TCRdb recomputed calls from the 5' RACE reads with MiXCR, one row per CDR3 protein. The table has hundreds of thousands of distinct CDR3 sequences, roughly three fifths seen once. The sequenced sample consisted of blood. All receptors derive from a man between 35 and 55 years old in good health.

The chain employs TRBV12-3 or TRBV12-4 and TRBJ1-5, with unresolved D. The ends were cut back, 2 bases at V and 5 bases at J, with 10 bases in the middle. The CDR3 length is 14 residues. CDR3 residues: CASSLPGFYQPQHF. The CDR3 coding sequence is TGTGCCAGCAGTTTACCTGGCTTCTATCAGCCCCAGCATTTT.

The chain links TRBV28 to TRBJ1-2; maybe TRBD1 (6 bases). The CDR3 spans 15 residues. Trimming cost V 2 bases and J 8 bases, with 18 bases left between them. CDR1 and CDR2 from the germline V gene are MDHEN and SYDVKM. The CDR3 DNA follows: TGTGCCAGCAGTTTACCCGCAGGGGAATCGGACGGCTACACCTTC. The encoded protein is CASSLPAGESDGYTF.

The chain couples TRBV29-1 to TRBJ2-3, with D hard to call. The germline V gene has CDR1 SQVTM and CDR2 ANQGSEA. V gave up 6 bases and J gave up 2 bases, with 15 bases separating them. CDR3 length equals 14 residues. CDR3 DNA sequence: TGCAGCGTCCTGGGGATCGTAGTCACAGATACGCAGTATTTT. Amino acids: CSVLGIVVTDTQYF.

The chain carries TRBV5-1 and TRBJ2-5; 7 nucleotides line up with TRBD2. The DNA end lines up better with TRBJ2-7; the J call may be wrong. CDR1 is SGHRS and CDR2 is YFSETQ in the germline V gene. CDR3 length equals 15 residues. The CDR3 region has the DNA TGCGCCAGCAGCTTGGGGCGGGGACTACTCTACGAGCAGTACTTC. Protein product: CASSLGRGLLYEQYF.

The genes are TRBV20-1 and TRBJ1-2; D call uncertain. The ends were cut back, 3 bases at V and 4 bases at J, with 6 bases in the middle. The CDR3 totals 11 residues. CDR1 DFQATT and CDR2 SNEGSKA come from the germline V gene (reference sequence). This CDR3 reads CSARHSYGYTF. For the CDR3, the DNA is TGCAGTGCTAGGCATAGCTATGGCTACACCTTC.

This clonotype has at least ten counts. The chain has TRBV20-1 and TRBJ2-1, with a tentative D call TRBD2 (5 bases). Looked up from germline, CDR1 is DFQATT and CDR2 is SNEGSKA (reference sequence). The CDR3 is 14 amino acids. Trimming removed 3 bases from V and 9 bases from J, with 18 bases in between. CDR3 loop: CSARGRGQTPEQFF. The CDR3 bases are TGCAGTGCTAGGGGTCGGGGTCAAACCCCTGAGCAGTTCTTC.

A note on this clonotype: A single base separates this from a much larger clone, so it may be a read error. The chain couples TRBV7-3 to TRBJ2-3; TRBD1 might be the D (5 bases). CDR1 is SGHTA and CDR2 is FQGTGA in the germline V gene. The CDR3 sequence is 14 residues long. The CDR3 is CASSFGRTTGTQYF. The CDR3 DNA follows: TGTGCCAGCAGCTTTGGGCGGACCACAGGTACGCAGTATTTT.

This clonotype turned up a few times. The chain links TRBV13 to TRBJ2-5, with D maybe TRBD1 (6 bases). The ends were cut back, 5 bases at V and 5 bases at J, with 15 bases in the middle. The length of the CDR3 is 14 residues. Looked up from germline, CDR1 is PRHDT and CDR2 is FYEKMQ (reference sequence). CDR3 bases: TGTGCCAGCAGCAAGGCGACAGGCGACGAGACCCAGTACTTC. Protein: CASSKATGDETQYF.

The chain carries TRBV29-1 and TRBJ2-3; D possibly uses TRBD1 or TRBD2 (6 bases each). The CDR3 runs 16 residues. Looked up from germline, CDR1 is SQVTM and CDR2 is ANQGSEA. The V end lost 2 bases, the J end lost 0 bases, and 15 bases lay between the germline ends. This chain's CDR3 is CSVETGTPRSTDTQYF. Here the CDR3 DNA reads TGCAGCGTTGAAACAGGGACTCCCCGAAGCACAGATACGCAGTATTTT.

The chain links TRBV29-1 to TRBJ2-7, with 14 bases aligning to TRBD2. Germline CDR1 is SQVTM and CDR2 is ANQGSEA. The trim removed 8 bases at V and 4 bases at J, leaving 10 bases unmatched. The CDR3 length is 15 residues. CDR3 DNA: TGCAGCTCCGGGACTAGCGGGAGTTCTTGGTACGAGCAGTACTTC. Its protein product is CSSGTSGSSWYEQYF.

The CDR3 sequence is CASSKNGGPMDEQFF. The CDR3 DNA is TGTGCCAGCAGTAAGAACGGGGGGCCGATGGATGAGCAGTTCTTC. V and J are TRBV11-2 and TRBJ2-1; perhaps TRBD2 as D (7 bases). V lost 6 bases, J lost 8 bases, and 20 bases lay in between. CDR1 is SGHAT and CDR2 is FQNNGV in the germline V gene. This CDR3 is built from 15 residues.

This clonotype came up a few times. This rearrangement joins TRBV11-3 to TRBJ1-1; TRBD1 might be the D (5 bases). Germline V gene sequence: CDR1 SGHNT, CDR2 YENEEA. V dropped 1 base and J dropped 1 base, with 10 bases sitting between them. This CDR3 region has 15 residues. The CDR3 bases are TGTGCCAGCAGCTTAGGTGGGGGATCGAACACTGAAGCTTTCTTT. Encoded protein: CASSLGGGSNTEAFF.

Note on this clonotype: The junction and the germline gene differ at one end; a read error may be behind it. The J gene is TRBJ2-1, the V gene TRBV28; TRBD1 agrees at 7 bases. The CDR3 is made up of 15 amino acids. The germline CDR1 and CDR2 sequences are MDHEN and SYDVKM. The CDR3 DNA reads as TGCGCCAGCAGGACCCCGGCAGGGGGATACAATGAGCAGTTCTTC. This translates into CASRTPAGGYNEQFF. Filled out from reference TRBV28 and TRBJ2-1, the complete variable domain reads DVKVTQSSRYLVKRTGEKVFLECVQDMDHENMFWYRQDPGLGLRLIYFSYDVKMKEKGDIPEGYSVSREKKERFSLILESASTNQTSMYLCASRTPAGGYNEQFFGPGTRLTVL.

This chain joins TRBV7-9 and TRBJ2-4, with D maybe TRBD1 (7 bases). V lost 4 bases and J 0 bases, leaving 25 bases between the germline ends. The CDR3 is 20 residues long. Germline-derived CDR1 and CDR2 are SEHNR and FQNEAQ (reference sequence). CDR3 loop: CASSSGGTADSILAKNIQYF. DNA for the CDR3: TGTGCCAGCAGCTCCGGAGGGACAGCCGATTCCATTTTAGCCAAAAACATTCAGTACTTC.

This clonotype is a singleton in its sample. The rearrangement links TRBV4-2 to TRBJ2-3; D call uncertain. V gave up 7 bases and J gave up 6 bases, with 14 bases separating them. The CDR3 is 13 residues long. CDR1 is LGHNA and CDR2 is YNFKEQ in the germline V gene. The CDR3 loop is CASNPRASDTQYF. The CDR3, as DNA: TGTGCCAGCAACCCTAGAGCGTCCGATACGCAGTATTTT.

The chain recombines TRBV7-9 with TRBJ1-6, with unresolved D. The CDR3 covers 14 residues. Germline V gene lookup returns CDR1 SEHNR and CDR2 FQNEAQ (reference sequence). Trimming took off 8 bases at V and 7 bases at J, with 15 bases between the two ends. CDR3 nucleotide sequence: TGTGCCAGCTGGCCCCGGGCCCAAAATTCACCCCTCCACTTT. This gives the protein CASWPRAQNSPLHF.

V is TRBV6-4 and J is TRBJ2-5, with 7 bases identical to TRBD2. The CDR3 length is 17 residues. Germline CDR1 and CDR2: MRHNA and SNTAGT. The V gene end was trimmed by 4 bases and the J gene end by 5 bases; junction bases not matched to a gene: 16. This chain's CDR3 is CASSGSTGLVPAETQYF. The CDR3 DNA reads as TGTGCCAGCAGTGGCTCCACAGGACTAGTCCCCGCCGAGACCCAGTACTTC.

The table lists this clonotype with a count of one. This chain connects TRBV15 to TRBJ2-3; D remains ambiguous. With 5 bases removed from V and 0 bases from J, the gap between germline ends came to 12 bases. This CDR3 contains 15 residues. Germline V gene lookup returns CDR1 LNHNV and CDR2 YYDKDF (reference sequence). The CDR3 loop is CATSGLQVSTDTQYF. As DNA, the CDR3 is TGTGCCACCAGCGGGTTGCAGGTTAGCACAGATACGCAGTATTTT.

The rearrangement uses TRBV6-2 or TRBV6-3 and TRBJ2-1; the D gene could be TRBD1 or TRBD2 (5 bases each). The V gene's germline CDR1 is MNHEY and CDR2 SVGEGT. V lost 4 bases, J lost 0 bases, and 10 bases lay in between. The CDR3 extends over 15 amino acids. The CDR3 coding sequence is TGTGCCAGCAGTTTTTGGGGGTCCTCCTACAATGAGCAGTTCTTC. This gives the protein CASSFWGSSYNEQFF.

The chain carries TRBV9 and TRBJ1-1, with TRBD1 as a possible D gene (6 bases). Germline loops: CDR1 SGDLS, CDR2 YYNGEE. With 0 bases removed from V and 7 bases from J, the gap between germline ends came to 13 bases. CDR3 length equals 14 residues. In DNA form, the CDR3 reads TGTGCCAGCAGCGTAGGGGGGGCGCATATTGAAGCTTTCTTT. It translates to CASSVGGAHIEAFF. The full variable domain, its missing parts supplied by reference TRBV9 and TRBJ1-1, is DSGVTQTPKHLITATGQRVTLRCSPRSGDLSVYWYQQSLDQGLQFLIQYYNGEERAKGNILERFSAQQFPDLHSELNLSSLELGDSALYFCASSVGGAHIEAFFGQGTRLTVV.

The V call is TRBV30, the J call TRBJ1-2; tentative D call: TRBD1 (5 bases). The ends were cut back, 0 bases at V and 11 bases at J, with 19 bases in the middle. Germline CDR1 reads GTSNPN; CDR2 reads SVGIG (reference sequence). This CDR3 has 14 residues. The DNA for the CDR3 is TGTGCCTGGAGTGTACAAGGGGCGACTGGCAGATACACCTTC. Translating gives CAWSVQGATGRYTF.

This chain joins TRBV3-1 and TRBJ2-1; D not resolved. The length of the CDR3 is 17 residues. V shed 4 bases and J shed 4 bases, with 20 bases lying between them. Germline values: CDR1 LGHDT, CDR2 YNNKEL (reference sequence). As DNA, the CDR3 is TGTGCCAGCAGCCGGGCACAGCACCTCCTCCTTTACAATGAGCAGTTCTTC. Its protein product is CASSRAQHLLLYNEQFF.

The chain couples TRBV5-1 to TRBJ2-7; D perhaps matches TRBD2 (5 bases). Trimming pared 4 bases from V and 3 bases from J, leaving 11 bases between. The CDR3 runs to 13 residues. Germline V gene sequence: CDR1 SGHRS, CDR2 YFSETQ. The CDR3 is CASSPMDFYEQYF. The CDR3 nucleotides read TGCGCCAGCAGCCCAATGGACTTCTACGAGCAGTACTTC. Variable domain in full (rest from reference TRBV5-1 and TRBJ2-7): KAGVTQTPRYLIKTRGQQVTLSCSPISGHRSVSWYQQTPGQGLQFLFEYFSETQRNKGNFPGRFSGRQFSNSRSEMNVSTLELGDSALYLCASSPMDFYEQYFGPGTRLTVT.

This clonotype was found a few times. V usage is TRBV4-3 and J usage is TRBJ2-7; D possibly corresponds to TRBD2 (5 bases). In germline, CDR1 is LGHNA, CDR2 YSLEER. V lost 8 bases to trimming and J lost 1 base, with 12 bases between them. This CDR3 region has 13 residues. The CDR3 DNA reads as TGCGCCAGCGGTAATAGCGTATCCTACGAGCAGTACTTC. This translates into CASGNSVSYEQYF.